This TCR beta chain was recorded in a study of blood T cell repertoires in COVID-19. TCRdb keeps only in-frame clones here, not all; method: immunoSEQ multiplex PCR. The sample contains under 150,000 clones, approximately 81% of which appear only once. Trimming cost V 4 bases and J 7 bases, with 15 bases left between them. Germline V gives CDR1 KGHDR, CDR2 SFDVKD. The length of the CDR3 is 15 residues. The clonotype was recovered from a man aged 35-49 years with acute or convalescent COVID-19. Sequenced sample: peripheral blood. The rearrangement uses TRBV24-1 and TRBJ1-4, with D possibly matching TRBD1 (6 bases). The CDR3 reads CATSDPRGEGEKLFF. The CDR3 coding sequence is TGTGCCACCAGTGACCCCAGGGGAGAAGGTGAAAAACTGTTTTTT.